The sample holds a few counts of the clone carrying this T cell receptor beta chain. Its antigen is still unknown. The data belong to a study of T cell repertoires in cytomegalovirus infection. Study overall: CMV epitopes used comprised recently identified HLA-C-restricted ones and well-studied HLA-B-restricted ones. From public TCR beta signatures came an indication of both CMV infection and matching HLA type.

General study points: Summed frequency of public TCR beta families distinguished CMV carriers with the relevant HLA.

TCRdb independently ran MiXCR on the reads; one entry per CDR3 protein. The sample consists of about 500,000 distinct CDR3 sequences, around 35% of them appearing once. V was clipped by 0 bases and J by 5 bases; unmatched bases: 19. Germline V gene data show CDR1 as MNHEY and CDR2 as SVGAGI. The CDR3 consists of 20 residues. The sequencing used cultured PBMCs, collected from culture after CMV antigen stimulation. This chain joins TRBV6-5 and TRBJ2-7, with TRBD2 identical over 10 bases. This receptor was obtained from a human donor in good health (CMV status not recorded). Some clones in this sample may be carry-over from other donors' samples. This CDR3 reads CASSYSSRLAGHYTRDEQYF. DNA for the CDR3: TGTGCCAGCAGTTACTCGAGTCGACTAGCGGGTCATTACACGAGGGACGAGCAGTACTTC.